This entry features one T cell receptor beta chain sequence. Its specificity is not known. V lost 5 bases, J lost 5 bases, and 18 bases lay in between. There are 15 residues in the CDR3. Looked up from germline, CDR1 is WNHNN and CDR2 is SYGVQD (reference sequence). It was with 60 Vbeta and 13 Jbeta primers that the PCR ran. Clones were read by immunoSEQ multiplex PCR, and TCRdb kept only the in-frame ones, dropping some. The listing records around 70,000 clones. The sample originates from a study of cytomegalovirus exposure and HLA in healthy donors. Regarding the study as a whole: When a later analysis compared HLA-associated TCR beta chains with equally common others, the HLA-associated chains turned out to be more clonally expanded and to have lower generation probabilities. While the bulk of TCR sequences proved rare, some public TCRs turned up in many donors. TCR beta V- and J-gene trimming, according to a later analysis, was linked to a missense DCLRE1C variant.

V is TRBV10-1 and J is TRBJ1-2, with D perhaps matching TRBD1 (6 bases). Sequencing was performed on PBMCs. The receptor comes from a boy younger than 18 in good health and CMV-seronegative. CDR3 DNA sequence: TGCGCCAGCAGTCCGGGACACCATCTATTATATGGCTACACCTTC. Translation gives CASSPGHHLLYGYTF.